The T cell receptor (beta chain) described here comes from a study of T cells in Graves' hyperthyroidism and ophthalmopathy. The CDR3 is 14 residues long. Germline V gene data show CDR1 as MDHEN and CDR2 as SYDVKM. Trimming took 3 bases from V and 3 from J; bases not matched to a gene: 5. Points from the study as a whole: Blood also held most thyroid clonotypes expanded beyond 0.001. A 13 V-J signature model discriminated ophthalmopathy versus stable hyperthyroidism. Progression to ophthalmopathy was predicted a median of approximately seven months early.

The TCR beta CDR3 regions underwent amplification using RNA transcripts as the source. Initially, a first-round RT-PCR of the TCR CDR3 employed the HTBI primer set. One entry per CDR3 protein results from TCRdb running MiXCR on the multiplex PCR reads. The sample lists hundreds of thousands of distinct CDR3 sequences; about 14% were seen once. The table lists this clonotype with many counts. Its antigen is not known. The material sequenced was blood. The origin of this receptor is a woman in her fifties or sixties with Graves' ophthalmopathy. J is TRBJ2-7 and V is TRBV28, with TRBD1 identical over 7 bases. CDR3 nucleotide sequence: TGTGCCAGCAGTTTTAACAGGGGATTCTACGAGCAGTACTTC. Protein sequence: CASSFNRGFYEQYF.